This section outlines one T cell receptor (beta chain) sequence together with its context. What it binds is not known. The library was prepared for alpha chains; this beta chain is a stray read, so its frequency means little. Time point here: sample taken at primary tumor resection. The donors, around 71 patients with untreated early-stage non-small cell lung cancer, provided the samples. Unsorted whole RNA samples from tumor, nontumor lung or frozen PBMC were sequenced. The presence of a unique molecular identifier marked each TCR cDNA molecule. A single record per CDR3 protein comes from TCRdb applying MiXCR to the 5' RACE reads. The data contain over 8,500 distinct CDR3 sequences, about 5% of them singletons. Deletions cut 0 bases from V and 4 bases from J, with 14 bases between. The CDR3 runs to 16 residues. CDR1 and CDR2 from the germline V gene are MGHRA and YSYEKL. The data derive from a study of spatial heterogeneity in lung cancer. Study-wide context: The correlation between TCR transcript counts in tumor regions and a T cell module score from matched bulk RNA-seq was strong. Broader study findings: Mutation counts in tumors were tracked by counts of expanded intratumoral alpha and beta TCRs.

Sequencing used lung tumor tissue, obtained at surgery. This TCR was recovered from a male donor with early-stage non-small cell lung cancer. The chain couples TRBV4-1 to TRBJ2-3; D might be TRBD2 (6 bases). CDR3 sequence: CASSQDWGGKADTQYF. The CDR3 DNA reads as TGCGCCAGCAGCCAAGACTGGGGCGGGAAAGCAGATACGCAGTATTTT.